This entry lists 12 T cell receptor beta chains sequenced from one sample in a study of cytomegalovirus exposure and HLA in healthy donors (dated by TCRdb to about 2017). The library came from the immunoSEQ multiplex PCR assay. TCRdb holds this immuneACCESS table with in-frame rearrangements only. Some clones are missing; in checked studies, unresolved V genes explain under half, and the rest has no known cause. The sample table shows over 150,000 clones, and about 89% are seen once. 3% to 3.5% of the sample is in the top ten clones. The sample comprised PBMCs. The source is a woman aged 18-29 years in good health and CMV-seropositive.

DNA of the CDR3: TGTGCCAGCAGTTATTTTGGGGGGGCGGGGTCCTACGAGCAGTACTTC. This encodes CASSYFGGAGSYEQYF. J is TRBJ2-7 and V is TRBV6-5; tentatively, D is TRBD2 (7 bases). Germline CDR1 reads MNHEY; CDR2 reads SVGAGI. The CDR3 spans 16 residues. The germline V and J ends were trimmed by 3 bases and 1 base, with 16 bases remaining between them.

The V gene is TRBV25-1, the J gene TRBJ2-5; 9 bases agree with TRBD1. V was pared by 5 bases and J by 7 bases, with 14 bases of the junction left unmatched. Per the germline V gene, CDR1 is MGHDK and CDR2 is SYGVNS. The CDR3 runs 16 residues. CDR3 residues: CASSKIIGDRDGTQYF. The CDR3, as DNA: TGTGCCAGCAGTAAGATCATAGGGGACAGGGACGGGACCCAGTACTTC. The complete variable domain, with remaining parts taken from reference TRBV25-1 and TRBJ2-5, reads EADIYQTPRYLVIGTGKKITLECSQTMGHDKMYWYQQDPGMELHLIHYSYGVNSTEKGDLSSESTVSRIRTEHFPLTLESARPSHTSQYLCASSKIIGDRDGTQYFGPGTRLLVL.

V gene TRBV2 combines with J gene TRBJ2-5; TRBD2 might be the D (5 bases). Germline V gene data show CDR1 as SNHLY and CDR2 as FYNNEI. The CDR3 totals 12 residues. V dropped 6 bases and J dropped 4 bases, with 9 bases sitting between them. The CDR3 here is CASSGMGETQYF. The CDR3 nucleotides read TGTGCCAGCAGCGGGATGGGAGAGACCCAGTACTTC.

This chain uses TRBV6-4 with TRBJ2-1; 10 bases map to TRBD2. Germline lookup yields CDR1 MRHNA and CDR2 SNTAGT. The CDR3 is 15 amino acids. Germline trimming cut 5 bases from V and 5 bases from J; bases unmatched to any gene: 6. CDR3: CASSPAGGAHNEQFF. DNA for the CDR3: TGTGCCAGCAGTCCAGCGGGGGGGGCCCACAATGAGCAGTTCTTC.

This chain connects TRBV4-1 to TRBJ1-6, with 9 nucleotides matching TRBD1. Germline V lookup: CDR1 MGHRA, CDR2 YSYEKL. Trimming took 1 base from V and 10 from J; bases not matched to a gene: 5. CDR3 size: 15 residues. For the CDR3, the DNA is TGCGCCAGCAGCCAAGTTACAGGGGGCGGATCACCCCTCCACTTT. The encoded protein is CASSQVTGGGSPLHF.

This chain joins TRBV12-5 and TRBJ2-1, with a tentative D call TRBD2 (6 bases). V was trimmed by 1 base and J by 0 bases, leaving 10 bases between them. This CDR3 has 16 residues. Germline V CDR1 and CDR2: LGHNT, FRNRAP. This chain's CDR3 is CASGLGDSNSYNEQFF. CDR3 in DNA: TGTGCTAGTGGTTTGGGGGACTCGAACTCCTACAATGAGCAGTTCTTC. Together with reference TRBV12-5 and TRBJ2-1, the CDR3 gives the full variable domain: DARVTQTPRHKVTEMGQEVTMRCQPILGHNTVFWYRQTMMQGLELLAYFRNRAPLDDSGMPKDRFSAEMPDATLATLKIQPSEPRDSAVYFCASGLGDSNSYNEQFFGPGTRLTVL.

The chain joins TRBV14 to TRBJ1-1; 9 bases fit TRBD1. This CDR3 has 16 residues. The V segment lost 3 bases and the J segment 1 base; nucleotides outside the gene matches: 6. Germline V gives CDR1 SGHDN, CDR2 FVKESK. CDR3 residues: CASSHNRGRGNTEAFF. The CDR3 DNA reads TGTGCCAGCAGCCATAACAGGGGGCGCGGGAACACTGAAGCTTTCTTT.

The J gene is TRBJ2-5, the V gene TRBV19; the D gene is possibly TRBD1 (5 bases). Trimming removed 4 bases from V and 5 bases from J, with 8 bases in between. Germline CDR1 and CDR2: LNHDA and SQIVND (reference sequence). The CDR3 is made up of 12 amino acids. DNA for the CDR3: TGTGCCAGTAGTAGTAACAGGGAGACCCAGTACTTC. Its protein product is CASSSNRETQYF.

There are a few counts of this clone. V usage is TRBV4-1 and J usage is TRBJ1-5, with no clear D. CDR1 and CDR2 from the germline V gene are MGHRA and YSYEKL. The V and J ends lost 1 base and 0 bases respectively, with 7 bases between them. CDR3 size: 15 residues. The CDR3 here is CASSQGDTSNQPQHF. CDR3 DNA sequence: TGCGCCAGCAGCCAAGGAGACACTAGCAATCAGCCCCAGCATTTT.

The rearrangement uses TRBV4-3 and TRBJ1-5, with a tentative D call TRBD1 (5 bases). There are 15 residues in the CDR3. The germline gives CDR1 LGHNA, CDR2 YSLEER. V was pared by 0 bases and J by 8 bases, with 14 bases between. CDR3 nucleotides: TGCGCCAGCAGCCAAGACAGGGAAGGGAACAAGCCCCAGCATTTT. Translated: CASSQDREGNKPQHF.

V and J are TRBV4-3 and TRBJ2-1, with 7 bases fitting TRBD1. The CDR3 sequence is 17 residues long. Germline V gene lookup returns CDR1 LGHNA and CDR2 YSLEER. V shed 0 bases and J 4 bases; nucleotides not matched to a gene: 9. CDR3: CASSQESMDRSYNEQFF. The CDR3, as DNA: TGCGCCAGCAGCCAAGAGTCGATGGACAGGTCATACAATGAGCAGTTCTTC.

V usage is TRBV5-1 and J usage is TRBJ2-4; 10 positions match TRBD1. CDR1 is SGHRS and CDR2 is YFSETQ in the germline V gene. V lost 0 bases and J lost 9; bases outside the gene matches: 6. The CDR3 length is 15 residues. For the CDR3, the DNA is TGCGCCAGCAGCTTGGCGGGGACAGGGGAGGTCATTCAGTACTTC. This encodes CASSLAGTGEVIQYF.